Presented here are 14 T cell receptor beta chains from one specimen sequenced in a study of blood T cell repertoires in COVID-19. Libraries were prepared by immunoSEQ multiplex PCR; TCRdb keeps only in-frame clonotypes and omits some of them. Among some 160,000 clones, around 83% were seen once, and the ten largest hold more than 1.5%. The sequenced sample was peripheral blood. The source of these receptors is a human donor in a cohort sampled during active COVID-19.

The chain couples TRBV5-4 to TRBJ1-3; D ambiguous. Trimming stripped 4 bases from V and 0 bases from J, with 14 bases between. Germline values: CDR1 SGHNT, CDR2 YYREEE (reference sequence). The CDR3 is 16 residues long. This chain's CDR3 is CASSLEGLFSGNTIYF. The CDR3 nucleotides read TGTGCCAGCAGCCTAGAGGGCCTTTTCTCTGGAAACACCATATATTTT.

The gene calls are TRBV12-3 or TRBV12-4 and TRBJ2-3; the D gene is possibly TRBD2 (6 bases). The CDR3 length is 12 residues. V gave up 5 bases and J gave up 5 bases, with 8 bases separating them. CDR3 residues: CASSPGVDTQYF. In nucleotides, the CDR3 is TGTGCCAGCAGTCCGGGGGTAGATACGCAGTATTTT.

The V and J genes are TRBV2 and TRBJ2-2; D is perhaps TRBD1 (6 bases). Trimming cost V 0 bases and J 7 bases, with 21 bases left between them. Germline assignment: CDR1 SNHLY and CDR2 FYNNEI. The CDR3 runs to 18 residues. The CDR3 bases are TGTGCCAGCAGTGAAGCGCTTAGGGTTACAGGGAAAGGCGGGGAGCTGTTTTTT. Encoded protein: CASSEALRVTGKGGELFF.

V gene TRBV7-6 combines with J gene TRBJ2-5; 15 bases match TRBD2. With V trimmed by 5 bases and J by 5 bases, 6 bases remained unmatched. Germline V gives CDR1 SGHVS, CDR2 FNYEAQ. The CDR3 is 16 amino acids. The chain's CDR3 is CASSTWTSGGAETQYF. In DNA, the CDR3 is TGTGCCAGCAGCACTTGGACTAGCGGGGGGGCGGAGACCCAGTACTTC.

The gene calls are TRBV6-2 or TRBV6-3 and TRBJ1-1; D is unresolved. Trimming shortened V by 6 bases and J by 1 base, and 9 bases separated the two germline ends. Germline CDR1 reads MNHEY; CDR2 reads SVGEGT. This CDR3 has 13 residues. CDR3 sequence: CASSRRENTEAFF. Written as DNA, the CDR3 is TGTGCCAGCAGCCGTCGGGAGAACACTGAAGCTTTCTTT.

This clone was recorded a few times. The gene calls are TRBV30 and TRBJ2-7; TRBD1 might be the D (6 bases). V was clipped by 2 bases and J by 7 bases, with 15 bases between them. Per the germline V gene, CDR1 is GTSNPN and CDR2 is SVGIG (reference sequence). The CDR3 contains 13 residues. DNA for the CDR3: TGTGCCTGGAGTTGGACAGCGCCGGGTGAGCAGTACTTC. Translated: CAWSWTAPGEQYF.

This clone was detected only a few times. The chain has TRBV6-5 and TRBJ2-7, with 9 bases lining up with TRBD1. Losses at the gene ends were 6 bases for V and 4 bases for J; bases not matched to a gene: 7. The germline CDR1 and CDR2 sequences are MNHEY and SVGAGI. This CDR3 is 14 amino acids long. CDR3 in DNA: TGTGCCAGCAGAGGGACAGGGAGGTCTTACGAGCAGTACTTC. Translation: CASRGTGRSYEQYF.

The rearrangement uses TRBV29-1 and TRBJ1-1; the D is unclear. This CDR3 contains 13 residues. Germline V gene lookup returns CDR1 SQVTM and CDR2 ANQGSEA. V lost 0 bases, J lost 10 bases, and 15 bases lay in between. Here the CDR3 reads CSVEEEALSAAFF. Written as DNA, the CDR3 is TGCAGCGTTGAAGAGGAGGCACTATCGGCAGCTTTCTTT. The whole variable domain, filled in from reference TRBV29-1 and TRBJ1-1, reads SAVISQKPSRDICQRGTSLTIQCQVDSQVTMMFWYRQQPGQSLTLIATANQGSEATYESGFVIDKFPISRPNLTFSTLTVSNMSPEDSSIYLCSVEEEALSAAFFGQGTRLTVV.

The chain joins TRBV28 to TRBJ1-1; 7 bases match TRBD1. Germline lookup yields CDR1 MDHEN and CDR2 SYDVKM. V was clipped by 6 bases and J by 11 bases; unmatched bases: 9. CDR3 size: 12 residues. In DNA, the CDR3 is TGTGCCAGCAGCTTGGACAGGCAGGAGGCTTTCTTT. Translating it yields CASSLDRQEAFF.

The chain recombines TRBV28 with TRBJ1-2, with 10 bases fitting TRBD1. Trimming took 5 bases from V and 0 from J; bases not matched to a gene: 12. Germline V gene lookup returns CDR1 MDHEN and CDR2 SYDVKM. The CDR3 extends over 18 amino acids. CDR3 nucleotide sequence: TGTGCCAGCAGTCCACCCCCGGGACAGGGGTCTGCTAACTATGGCTACACCTTC. Protein sequence: CASSPPPGQGSANYGYTF.

The chain employs TRBV11-2 and TRBJ2-7; D not certain. This CDR3 region has 12 residues. Germline CDR1 and CDR2: SGHAT and FQNNGV. The V end lost 2 bases, the J end lost 3 bases, and 5 bases lay between the germline ends. DNA of the CDR3: TGTGCCAGCAGCTTAATCAGCTACGAGCAGTACTTC. Protein sequence: CASSLISYEQYF.

This clone was picked up a small number of times. The V and J genes are TRBV6-5 and TRBJ2-7; TRBD1 is a possible D gene (5 bases). Deletions cut 6 bases from V and 1 base from J, with 16 bases between. The CDR3 is 15 residues long. Germline V gene lookup returns CDR1 MNHEY and CDR2 SVGAGI. CDR3 region: CASRQDGRYSYEQYF. CDR3 bases: TGTGCCAGCAGACAGGACGGACGGTATTCCTACGAGCAGTACTTC.

This chain joins TRBV2 and TRBJ1-2, with TRBD1 matching over 8 bases. Germline loops: CDR1 SNHLY, CDR2 FYNNEI. This CDR3 has 10 amino acids. After removal of 8 bases from V and 8 bases from J, the junction contained 1 base not matched to a gene. The CDR3 is CASGQGGYTF. The DNA for the CDR3 is TGTGCCAGCGGACAGGGCGGCTACACCTTC.

The chain is built from TRBV6-4 and TRBJ1-2; possible D gene TRBD1, 6 bases. The CDR3 length is 14 residues. Trimming took off 6 bases at V and 7 bases at J, with 18 bases between the two ends. Germline CDR1 reads MRHNA; CDR2 reads SNTAGT. The CDR3 region has the DNA TGTGCCAGCAGACCAGGGGCAGGGGATTTTGGCTACACCTTC. Translation gives CASRPGAGDFGYTF.